Listed below are T cell receptor beta chains from one sample, sequenced in a study of identical twins. TCRdb re-analysed the 5' RACE reads in MiXCR, keeping a single row per CDR3 protein. The table shows more than 400,000 distinct CDR3 sequences, with 12% to 15% occurring only once. The data were also submitted as part of a second study, on yellow fever vaccine responses in identical twins.

Sequencing used CD4+ T cells sorted from blood. These receptors originate from a woman younger than 30 in good health. Both conserved end residues are part of each CDR3. The D gene is left open where the match is weak. Clone size is stated in some rows and not others, as once, few, many or a class when expanded.

size	V	D	J	DNA	CDR3
.	TRBV28	.	TRBJ1-1	TGTGCCAGCAGTTTGGGGGGGGGCGACACTGAAGCTTTCTTT	CASSLGGGDTEAFF
few	TRBV4-1	TRBD2	TRBJ2-1	TGCGCCAGCAGCCAAGGGGGGACTAGCGGGAGGGCCGTCGACAATGAGCAGTTCTTC	CASSQGGTSGRAVDNEQFF
many	TRBV2	.	TRBJ2-3	TGTGCCAGCGCAGGACCAACCGGAGATACGCAGTATTTT	CASAGPTGDTQYF
once	TRBV5-5	TRBD2	TRBJ2-7	TGTGCCAGCAGTTATTCCCTAGCGGGGCCTGAGCAGTACTTC	CASSYSLAGPEQYF
few	TRBV20-1	.	TRBJ2-1	TGCAGTGCTCCCCGAGGGAAGGGAGTTGGGGGCAATGAGCAGTTCTTC	CSAPRGKGVGGNEQFF
many	TRBV24-1	.	TRBJ1-5	TGTGCCACCAGTGATCAAGGACGCCAGAATCAGCCCCAGCATTTT	CATSDQGRQNQPQHF
many	TRBV10-3	TRBD1	TRBJ1-5	TGTGCCATCAGTGTAGGCAGGGGGACTCATCAGCCCCAGCATTTT	CAISVGRGTHQPQHF
few	TRBV6-5	TRBD2	TRBJ2-6	TGTGCCAGCAGTTACTCTGGGGGGGCTGGGGCCAACGTCCTGACTTTC	CASSYSGGAGANVLTF
.	TRBV24-1	TRBD2	TRBJ2-1	TGTGCCACCAGTGATGCGACTAGCGGGAGTCTTGGGGAGCAGTTCTTC	CATSDATSGSLGEQFF
.	TRBV7-8	TRBD1	TRBJ2-1	TGTGCCAGCAGCTTCGAGGGAGGGGACAGGGGGTTCTACAATGAGCAGTTCTTC	CASSFEGGDRGFYNEQFF
few	TRBV4-2	TRBD1	TRBJ2-5	TGTGCCAGCCAAGGGGCGGGACAGGGCCTACAAGAGACCCAGTACTTC	CASQGAGQGLQETQYF
.	TRBV4-2	TRBD2	TRBJ2-1	TGTGCCAGCAGCCAAGACACTAGCGGGGGTGGGGGTTACAATGAGCAGTTCTTC	CASSQDTSGGGGYNEQFF
few	TRBV25-1	.	TRBJ2-5	TGTGCCAGCAGTGAGGGGCAGGTTGGAAGGGAGACCCAGTACTTC	CASSEGQVGRETQYF
.	TRBV5-1	TRBD1	TRBJ1-1	TGCGCCAGCAGCTTTCCCGGGACAGCGAACACTGAAGCTTTCTTT	CASSFPGTANTEAFF
few	TRBV7-8	TRBD2	TRBJ2-3	TGTGCCAGCAGCCCCGGGCCGAGCGGGGTAACAGATACGCAGTATTTT	CASSPGPSGVTDTQYF
.	TRBV4-2	.	TRBJ1-1	TGTGCCAGCAGCCAAGTAAGGGGAGGCACTGAAGCTTTCTTT	CASSQVRGGTEAFF
.	TRBV10-1	TRBD2	TRBJ2-3	TGCGCCAGCAGTGGGACTAGCGGGAGGAGGGTCGGCACAGATACGCAGTATTTT	CASSGTSGRRVGTDTQYF
.	TRBV20-1	.	TRBJ1-1	TGCAGTGGCAAAACATCAGGGGTCACTGAAGCTTTCTTT	CSGKTSGVTEAFF
few	TRBV2	.	TRBJ1-1	TGTGCCAGCAGGAAGGGGGAGGGTAACACTGAAGCTTTCTTT	CASRKGEGNTEAFF
.	TRBV6-4	.	TRBJ1-5	TGTGCCAGCAGTGACCAGACAGAACTTAGCAATCAGCCCCAGCATTTT	CASSDQTELSNQPQHF
.	TRBV9	TRBD1	TRBJ2-7	TGTGCCAGCAGCATCCGGGACAGGGATCCCTACGAGCAGTACTTC	CASSIRDRDPYEQYF
.	TRBV19	TRBD1	TRBJ2-7	TGTGCCAGTAGTAGTACCGGACAGGGTTTTTTGGACTACGAGCAGTACTTC	CASSSTGQGFLDYEQYF
.	TRBV29-1	.	TRBJ1-1	TGCAGCGCCCAGAAGGCCAACACTGAAGCTTTCTTT	CSAQKANTEAFF
many	TRBV6-1	.	TRBJ1-5	TGTGCCAGCAGTGAAGTGCGACAGTTCAATCAGCCCCAGCATTTT	CASSEVRQFNQPQHF
.	TRBV4-1	TRBD2	TRBJ2-2	TGCGCCAGCAGCCCCGGGACTAGCGGGGGGCGTAGGGAGCTGTTTTTT	CASSPGTSGGRRELFF
.	TRBV12-3/TRBV12-4	.	TRBJ1-5	TGTGCCAGCAGTGGGAAATCTTGGGTGGGTGATCAGCCCCAGCATTTT	CASSGKSWVGDQPQHF
.	TRBV9	.	TRBJ1-3	TGTGCCAGCAGCGTAGGTATACAGCGATCTGGAAACACCATATATTTT	CASSVGIQRSGNTIYF
.	TRBV28	.	TRBJ2-1	TGTGCCAGCAGGTTGCCGGGACCACCATCGCTCAATGAGCAGTTCTTC	CASRLPGPPSLNEQFF
few	TRBV5-1	.	TRBJ2-1	TGCGCCAGCAGCTTGGTGGGTACGAATGAGCAGTTCTTC	CASSLVGTNEQFF
many	TRBV11-2	TRBD1	TRBJ2-1	TGTGCCAGCAACACAAAGGGGGCGTATTACAATGAGCAGTTCTTC	CASNTKGAYYNEQFF
.	TRBV5-5	TRBD1	TRBJ1-3	TGTGCCAGCAGACCTAACAGGGGGCAGGGTGGAAACACCATATATTTT	CASRPNRGQGGNTIYF
.	TRBV7-3	TRBD2	TRBJ2-3	TGTGCCAGCAGCTTAGGAGGACTAGCGGGACGGGCAGATACGCAGTATTTT	CASSLGGLAGRADTQYF
.	TRBV27	TRBD2	TRBJ2-2	TGTGCCAGCAGTACCTTAGCGGGAAACACCGGGGAGCTGTTTTTT	CASSTLAGNTGELFF
.	TRBV6-5	.	TRBJ2-6	TGTGCCAGCAGTTACCTGCGGCCTGGGGCCAACGTCCTGACTTTC	CASSYLRPGANVLTF
.	TRBV11-3	TRBD2	TRBJ2-1	TGTGCCAGCAGCCTCGGGGGGGCCCCCTACAATGAGCAGTTCTTC	CASSLGGAPYNEQFF
few	TRBV20-1	TRBD1	TRBJ2-4	TGCAGTCTTAGGGGGCCTAAAAACATTCAGTACTTC	CSLRGPKNIQYF
.	TRBV3-1	.	TRBJ2-3	TGTGCCAGCAGCCTCCTCGTGGTAGCGGACACAGATACGCAGTATTTT	CASSLLVVADTDTQYF
.	TRBV7-2	.	TRBJ2-7	TGTGCCAGCAGCTTAGTTCCGGAACCTGGGGTCTACGAGCAGTACTTC	CASSLVPEPGVYEQYF
few	TRBV6-5	.	TRBJ2-2	TGTGCCAGCAGTTCCAACTTCCGGGAGCTGTTTTTT	CASSSNFRELFF
few	TRBV12-3/TRBV12-4	.	TRBJ1-1	TGTGCCAGCAGTTTCTCGGGGGATGAAGCTTTCTTT	CASSFSGDEAFF
.	TRBV28	.	TRBJ2-6	TGTGCCAGCAGGCCAGGTGCTGGGGCCAACGTCCTGACTTTC	CASRPGAGANVLTF
.	TRBV6-5	TRBD2	TRBJ2-7	TGTGCCAGCAGGAACTCCGGGACTACTGAGTACTTC	CASRNSGTTEYF
.	TRBV7-8	.	TRBJ1-5	TGTGCCAGCAGCTTATCCCCCAGGGCCCAGCCCCAGCATTTT	CASSLSPRAQPQHF
.	TRBV5-4	.	TRBJ1-4	TGTGCCAGCAGCTTGGAAGGGGGAACTAATGAAAAACTGTTTTTT	CASSLEGGTNEKLFF
.	TRBV6-5	TRBD2	TRBJ2-5	TGTGCCAGCAGTTACTCGATGGGACTAAGCGAGACCCAGTACTTC	CASSYSMGLSETQYF